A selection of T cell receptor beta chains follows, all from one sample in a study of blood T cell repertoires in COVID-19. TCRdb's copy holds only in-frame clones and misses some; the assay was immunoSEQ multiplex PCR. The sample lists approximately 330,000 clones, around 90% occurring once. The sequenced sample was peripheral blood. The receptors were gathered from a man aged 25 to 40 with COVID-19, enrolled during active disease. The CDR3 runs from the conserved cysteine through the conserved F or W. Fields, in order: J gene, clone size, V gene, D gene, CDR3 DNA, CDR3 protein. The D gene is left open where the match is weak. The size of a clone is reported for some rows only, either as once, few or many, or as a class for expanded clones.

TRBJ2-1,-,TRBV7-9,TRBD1,TGTGCCAGCAGCTCACCCGACAGGGCCCGCTCCTACAATGAGCAGTTCTTC,CASSSPDRARSYNEQFF
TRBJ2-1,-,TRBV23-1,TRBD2,TGCGCCAGCAGTCGAACTAGCGGGAGGCCCTACAATGAGCAGTTCTTC,CASSRTSGRPYNEQFF
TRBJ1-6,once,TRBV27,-,TGTGCCAGCAGTTACGGGGGGCCATATAATTCACCCCTCCACTTT,CASSYGGPYNSPLHF
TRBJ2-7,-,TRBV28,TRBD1,TGTGCCAGCGCCGGAGGGACAGGGCCCTACGAGCAGTACTTC,CASAGGTGPYEQYF
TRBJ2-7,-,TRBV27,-,TGTGCCAGCAGTTTACAGGACAACCTCTACGAGCAGTACTTC,CASSLQDNLYEQYF
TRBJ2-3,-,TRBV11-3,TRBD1,TGTGCCAGCAGCGTGCGGACAGGGGGCGCAACAGATACGCAGTATTTT,CASSVRTGGATDTQYF
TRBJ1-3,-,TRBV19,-,TGTGCCAGTAGCCCGACAGGAGGTGGAAACACCATATATTTT,CASSPTGGGNTIYF
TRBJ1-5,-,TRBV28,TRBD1,TGTGCCAGCAGCCCCGGGACAGGGTATCAGCCCCAGCATTTT,CASSPGTGYQPQHF
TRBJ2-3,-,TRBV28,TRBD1,TGTGCCAGCAGTGAACCCCAGGGGGCAGGCTCCATTGATACGCAGTATTTT,CASSEPQGAGSIDTQYF
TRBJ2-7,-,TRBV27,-,TGTGCCAGCAGTTCTAGACCTGCCTACGAGCAGTACTTC,CASSSRPAYEQYF